Sequencing of this TCR beta chain was carried out in a study of blood T cell repertoires in COVID-19. Per the original data handling: Amplifying reference gene primers gave estimates of nucleated cell counts. The repertoire was sequenced with immunoSEQ multiplex PCR; TCRdb's copy has only in-frame clones and lacks some. V, J and clone size reflect that table, while D and trimming were determined from the DNA. The sample yields 130,000 to 150,000 clones, roughly 89% seen once. The receptor was isolated from a woman between 45 and 60 years old with active or convalescent COVID-19. The sample consisted of peripheral blood.

Here the CDR3 reads CASSLDRGGQETQYF. The CDR3 coding sequence is TGTGCCAGCAGCTTAGATAGGGGGGGCCAAGAGACCCAGTACTTC. V gene TRBV11-2 combines with J gene TRBJ2-5; D is possibly TRBD2 (7 bases). There are 15 residues in the CDR3. Germline CDR1 SGHAT, CDR2 FQNNGV. Deletions cut 0 bases from V and 1 base from J, with 9 bases between. Filled out from reference TRBV11-2 and TRBJ2-5, the complete variable domain reads EAGVAQSPRYKIIEKRQSVAFWCNPISGHATLYWYQQILGQGPKLLIQFQNNGVVDDSQLPKDRFSAERLKGVDSTLKIQPAKLEDSAVYLCASSLDRGGQETQYFGPGTRLLVL.